This T cell receptor beta chain was found in a study of T cell responses to AZD1222 COVID-19 vaccine. Germline assignment: CDR1 SGHAT and CDR2 FQNNGV. The CDR3 totals 14 residues. V was clipped by 5 bases and J by 7 bases, with 14 bases between them. Sequencing used immunoSEQ multiplex PCR; TCRdb keeps in-frame clones, though not all of them. Seen here are about 140,000 clones, 80% to 90% observed once, and the top ten hold roughly 1.7%. The TCR comes from an adult in good health. The specimen comprised peripheral blood, sampled on day 0 of AZD1222 vaccination. The gene calls are TRBV11-2 and TRBJ1-4; D gene uncertain. CDR3 DNA sequence: TGTGCCAGCAGCCGGCCGGGAGTGATTGAAAAACTGTTTTTT. Protein sequence: CASSRPGVIEKLFF.